These 10 T cell receptor beta chains were sequenced from one sample in a study of identical twins. TCRdb used MiXCR to reprocess the 5' RACE reads, holding one entry per CDR3 protein. The sample yields under 300,000 distinct CDR3 sequences, 6.5% seen once. The data also belong to a second study, concerning T cells expressing NK-cell markers.

Sequences were obtained from CD8+ T cells sorted from blood. The receptors derive from a woman aged 18-29 years in good health.

Many counts were recorded for this clonotype. The rearrangement joins TRBV30 to TRBJ1-1; 7 nucleotides align to TRBD1. CDR3 length equals 15 residues. Losses at the gene ends were 0 bases for V and 7 bases for J; bases not matched to a gene: 11. Germline-derived CDR1 and CDR2 are GTSNPN and SVGIG (reference sequence). The CDR3 protein is CAWSVRGGTAIEAFF. CDR3 bases: TGTGCCTGGAGTGTACGAGGCGGGACAGCGATTGAAGCTTTCTTT.

The table lists this clonotype with many counts. The chain uses TRBV12-3 or TRBV12-4 and TRBJ2-1, with TRBD2 matching over 8 bases. V trimming: 5 bases; J trimming: 7 bases; junction bases outside the gene matches: 10. This CDR3 is built from 15 residues. Written as DNA, the CDR3 is TGTGCCAGCAGTCTCGTAGACGGGGGGGGGAATGAGCAGTTCTTC. Its protein product is CASSLVDGGGNEQFF.

This clonotype was seen at least ten times. V gene TRBV12-3 or TRBV12-4 combines with J gene TRBJ1-2, with D hard to call. This CDR3 is 13 amino acids long. V lost 7 bases to trimming and J lost 4 bases, with 13 bases between them. CDR3 amino acids: CASTPETGYGYTF. CDR3 DNA: TGTGCCAGCACCCCTGAGACCGGCTATGGCTACACCTTC.

This clonotype was recorded a few times. V and J are TRBV9 and TRBJ1-2; TRBD1 aligns across 7 bases. Looked up from germline, CDR1 is SGDLS and CDR2 is YYNGEE. The CDR3 consists of 15 residues. With V trimmed by 2 bases and J by 2 bases, 6 bases remained unmatched. CDR3 sequence: CASSVGRDRNYGYTF. The CDR3 region has the DNA TGTGCCAGCAGCGTTGGCCGGGACAGAAACTATGGCTACACCTTC.

The V call is TRBV19, the J call TRBJ2-7; D is ambiguous. The CDR3 has 14 amino acids. Looked up from germline, CDR1 is LNHDA and CDR2 is SQIVND (reference sequence). Trimming took 1 base from V and 3 from J, leaving 10 bases between them. CDR3 region: CASSIGGSYYEQYF. The CDR3 region has the DNA TGTGCCAGTAGTATAGGCGGCTCTTACTACGAGCAGTACTTC.

This clonotype has more than one count but fewer than ten. V is TRBV18 and J is TRBJ2-5, with a weak D call TRBD2 (6 bases). The CDR3 extends over 14 amino acids. The germline V gene encodes CDR1 KGHSH and CDR2 LQKENI. Trimming took 3 bases from V and 1 from J, leaving 9 bases between them. Written as DNA, the CDR3 is TGTGCCAGCTCACCGAGGGAGGTCCAAGAGACCCAGTACTTC. Translation gives CASSPREVQETQYF.

This clonotype was counted only a few times. V and J are TRBV9 and TRBJ2-5; unclear D gene. The V end lost 3 bases, the J end lost 5 bases, and 8 bases lay between the germline ends. Germline CDR1 reads SGDLS; CDR2 reads YYNGEE. The CDR3 has 12 residues. DNA of the CDR3: TGTGCCAGCAGCGCACCAAGGGAGACCCAGTACTTC. Protein: CASSAPRETQYF.

This clonotype was seen at least ten times. The chain couples TRBV6-2 or TRBV6-3 to TRBJ2-7; unclear D gene. The CDR3 loop spans 12 amino acids. The V end lost 3 bases, the J end lost 6 bases, and 9 bases lay between the germline ends. Germline V gives CDR1 MNHEY, CDR2 SVGEGT. CDR3 amino acids: CASSYPPIEQYF. The CDR3 DNA follows: TGTGCCAGCAGTTATCCTCCGATCGAGCAGTACTTC.

The CDR3 reads CASSEVAGSSYEQYF. As DNA, the CDR3 is TGTGCCAGCAGTGAAGTGGCAGGGAGCTCCTACGAGCAGTACTTC. The chain is built from TRBV6-1 and TRBJ2-7; either TRBD1 or TRBD2 may supply D (5 bases each). Germline V gives CDR1 MNHNS, CDR2 SASEGT. The CDR3 is made up of 15 amino acids. The ends were cut back, 1 base at V and 0 bases at J, with 10 bases in the middle.

This clonotype was found many times. In DNA form, the CDR3 reads TGTGCCAGCAGCCTCGAGGACAGGGTGGGTGGCTACACCTTC. Translation gives CASSLEDRVGGYTF. V is TRBV7-9 and J is TRBJ1-2, with 8 bases matching TRBD1. J lost 7 bases, V lost 5 bases, and 9 bases had no gene match. The CDR3 is made up of 14 amino acids. The germline V gene has CDR1 SEHNR and CDR2 FQNEAQ (reference sequence).